This T cell receptor beta chain was observed in a study of identical twins. This clonotype was observed a handful of times. A junction boundary mismatches the germline segment, possibly from a read error. A single record per CDR3 protein comes from TCRdb applying MiXCR to the 5' RACE reads. The sample has hundreds of thousands of distinct CDR3 sequences; roughly 7.1% are singletons. Germline values: CDR1 LGHDT, CDR2 YNNKEL (reference sequence). The CDR3 consists of 15 residues. In addition, the sample was reused for a study of yellow fever vaccine responses in identical twins. That source notes: After vaccination, twins' T cell response reportedly seemed partly convergent, partly personalized.

The sample comprised PBMCs. The chain uses TRBV3-1 and TRBJ1-1, with D tentatively TRBD1 (5 bases). The clonotype was recovered from a woman aged 18-30 years in good health. The CDR3 region is CASTQVQGERAEAFF. CDR3 sequence (DNA): TGTGCCAGCACCCAAGTTCAAGGGGAGAGGGCTGAAGCTTTCTTT.